What follows are 23 T cell receptor beta chains derived from one specimen sequenced in a study of blood T cell repertoires in COVID-19. Generated by immunoSEQ multiplex PCR, the TCRdb table keeps only in-frame clones and is missing some. The sample yields over 95,000 clones, roughly 80% seen once. Sequenced sample: peripheral blood. The receptor source for this set is a human donor in a cohort sampled during active COVID-19.

This clone was picked up one time. The sample carries other DNA sequences with the same CDR3. The V and J genes are TRBV7-9 and TRBJ2-5; tentative D call: TRBD2 (6 bases). With 0 bases removed from V and 5 bases from J, the gap between germline ends came to 10 bases. This CDR3 is built from 14 residues. Germline V CDR1 and CDR2: SEHNR, FQNEAQ (reference sequence). This CDR3 reads CASSLAGGRETQYF. In DNA, the CDR3 is TGTGCCAGCAGCTTAGCGGGGGGTCGGGAGACCCAGTACTTC. Full variable domain (remainder filled in from reference TRBV7-9 and TRBJ2-5): DTGVSQNPRHKITKRGQNVTFRCDPISEHNRLYWYRQTLGQGPEFLTYFQNEAQLEKSRLLSDRFSAERPKGSFSTLEIQRTEQGDSAMYLCASSLAGGRETQYFGPGTRLLVL.

This clone was counted only a few times. The chain has TRBV28 and TRBJ2-7; 8 bases line up with TRBD1. This CDR3 contains 12 residues. The germline CDR1 and CDR2 sequences are MDHEN and SYDVKM. Unmatched junction bases numbered 2, after V lost 4 bases and J lost 6 bases. CDR3 loop: CASSSTGAEQYF. As DNA, the CDR3 is TGTGCCAGCAGTTCGACAGGGGCCGAGCAGTACTTC.

This rearrangement joins TRBV6-5 to TRBJ1-1; 8 nucleotides agree with TRBD1. CDR3 length equals 16 residues. Germline V gene data show CDR1 as MNHEY and CDR2 as SVGAGI. After removal of 0 bases from V and 2 bases from J, the junction contained 5 bases not matched to a gene. The CDR3 DNA reads as TGTGCCAGCAGTTACTCTGGGACAGGCCGTAACACTGAAGCTTTCTTT. It is translated as CASSYSGTGRNTEAFF.

Points on this clone: Other nucleotide sequences in the sample specify the same CDR3. The gene calls are TRBV7-2 and TRBJ1-2, with 12 bases that match TRBD1. The V gene end was trimmed by 5 bases and the J gene end by 4 bases; junction bases not matched to a gene: 11. The CDR3 contains 17 residues. CDR1 is SGHTA and CDR2 is FQGNSA in the germline V gene. The CDR3, as DNA: TGTGCCAGCAGCCTGGGAGGGACAGGGGGCGTCGGCTATGGCTACACCTTC. Translating it yields CASSLGGTGGVGYGYTF. Full variable domain (missing parts from reference TRBV7-2 and TRBJ1-2): GAGVSQSPSNKVTEKGKDVELRCDPISGHTALYWYRQSLGQGLEFLIYFQGNSAPDKSGLPSDRFSAERTGGSVSTLTIQRTQQEDSAVYLCASSLGGTGGVGYGYTFGSGTRLTVV.

This clone was counted once. The chain has TRBV9 and TRBJ2-7, with D uncertain. The germline V gene has CDR1 SGDLS and CDR2 YYNGEE. CDR3 length equals 15 residues. The ends were cut back, 4 bases at V and 0 bases at J, with 14 bases in the middle. CDR3 protein: CASSPAVGRSYEQYF. CDR3 nucleotide sequence: TGTGCCAGCAGCCCTGCCGTGGGCCGCTCCTACGAGCAGTACTTC.

The chain is built from TRBV6-5 and TRBJ1-1; the match to TRBD1 covers 8 bases. The V gene end was trimmed by 6 bases and the J gene end by 4 bases; junction bases not matched to a gene: 7. Germline CDR1 MNHEY, CDR2 SVGAGI. The CDR3 consists of 14 residues. In DNA form, the CDR3 reads TGTGCCAGCAGCTCAACAGGGGGAGTCACTGAAGCTTTCTTT. Translated: CASSSTGGVTEAFF.

This clone was seen a few times. The V gene is TRBV11-2, the J gene TRBJ1-4, with TRBD1 matching 7 bases. CDR3 length: 13 residues. Per germline, CDR1 SGHAT and CDR2 FQNNGV. The V gene end was trimmed by 6 bases and the J gene end by 7 bases; junction bases not matched to a gene: 5. The CDR3 is CASRQTGVEKLFF. CDR3 sequence (DNA): TGTGCCAGCAGACAAACAGGGGTTGAAAAACTGTTTTTT.

The chain joins TRBV6-5 to TRBJ1-2, with TRBD1 matching over 9 bases. The CDR3 runs 14 residues. The germline gives CDR1 MNHEY, CDR2 SVGAGI. The junction had 6 bases not matched to a gene; V was cut back by 2 bases and J by 8 bases. CDR3 in amino acids: CASSYGDRANGYTF. The CDR3 bases are TGTGCCAGCAGTTACGGGGACAGGGCTAACGGCTACACCTTC.

The J gene is TRBJ1-3, the V gene TRBV7-3, with 9 bases aligning to TRBD1. The CDR3 is 15 amino acids. The trim removed 5 bases at V and 5 bases at J, leaving 7 bases unmatched. Looked up from germline, CDR1 is SGHTA and CDR2 is FQGTGA. This chain's CDR3 is CASSTKTGGRNTIYF. The DNA of the CDR3 is TGTGCCAGCAGCACAAAAACAGGGGGCCGAAACACCATATATTTT.

CDR3 protein: CASSLQVHSEQYF. The CDR3, as DNA: TGTGCCAGCTCGCTACAAGTCCACAGCGAGCAGTACTTC. V and J are TRBV18 and TRBJ2-7, with unresolved D. This CDR3 region has 13 residues. Germline CDR1 and CDR2: KGHSH and LQKENI. V was cut by 6 bases and J by 6 bases, with 15 bases left in between.

The chain joins TRBV20-1 to TRBJ1-1; no definite D call. The CDR3 covers 15 residues. CDR1 and CDR2 from the germline V gene are DFQATT and SNEGSKA (reference sequence). With 3 bases removed from V and 2 bases from J, the gap between germline ends came to 16 bases. CDR3 in amino acids: CSASPGGISNTEAFF. The CDR3 DNA reads TGCAGTGCTAGTCCCGGAGGGATATCTAACACTGAAGCTTTCTTT.

This sequence joins TRBV5-4 and TRBJ1-2, with D perhaps TRBD1 (5 bases). CDR1 and CDR2 (germline): SGHNT, YYREEE (reference sequence). The CDR3 sequence is 15 residues long. V was pared by 0 bases and J by 3 bases, with 12 bases between. In DNA form, the CDR3 reads TGTGCCAGCAGCTTGGATGGCAGGGCAGACTATGGCTACACCTTC. Its translation is CASSLDGRADYGYTF.

This chain links TRBV27 with TRBJ1-5; D uncertain. Looked up from germline, CDR1 is MNHEY and CDR2 is SMNVEV (reference sequence). The length of the CDR3 is 15 residues. V dropped 4 bases and J dropped 4 bases, with 14 bases sitting between them. The CDR3 bases are TGTGCCAGCAGTTCTGCGAACAGCCGAAATCAGCCCCAGCATTTT. It encodes CASSSANSRNQPQHF.

V is TRBV5-1 and J is TRBJ1-3; 7 nucleotides match TRBD1. Trimming at V came to 4 bases and at J to 6 bases, leaving 7 bases not matched to a gene. This CDR3 is built from 14 residues. The germline CDR1 and CDR2 sequences are SGHRS and YFSETQ. This chain's CDR3 is CASSRAGGENTIYF. In DNA form, the CDR3 reads TGCGCCAGCAGCCGGGCAGGGGGTGAAAACACCATATATTTT.

The chain is built from TRBV19 and TRBJ1-2; tentatively, D is TRBD1 (5 bases). This CDR3 region has 14 residues. Germline CDR1 is LNHDA and CDR2 is SQIVND (reference sequence). Between the trimmed V and J ends, which lost 6 bases and 3 bases, there was a span of 14 bases. The DNA of the CDR3 is TGTGCCAGTAGCCCGTCGGGGGGTTACTATGGCTACACCTTC. Protein sequence: CASSPSGGYYGYTF.

The chain combines TRBV27 with TRBJ2-7; 11 nucleotides agree with TRBD1. This CDR3 has 18 residues. V trimming: 5 bases; J trimming: 0 bases; junction bases outside the gene matches: 12. Germline CDR1 MNHEY, CDR2 SMNVEV (reference sequence). The CDR3 DNA reads as TGTGCCAGCAGTGCGTGGACAGGGGGCAGGTCCACCTCCTACGAGCAGTACTTC. Its translation is CASSAWTGGRSTSYEQYF.

V and J are TRBV5-1 and TRBJ2-5; no clear D. The CDR3 is made up of 12 amino acids. The V end was cut by 4 bases, the J end by 5 bases, with 9 bases between. Germline assignment: CDR1 SGHRS and CDR2 YFSETQ. CDR3 DNA sequence: TGCGCCAGCAGCCCTACGGGTGAGACCCAGTACTTC. It encodes CASSPTGETQYF.

The chain recombines TRBV6-5 with TRBJ2-7; D is unresolved. The V end lost 5 bases, the J end lost 4 bases, and 6 bases lay between the germline ends. The CDR3 has 11 amino acids. In germline, CDR1 is MNHEY, CDR2 SVGAGI. In nucleotides, the CDR3 is TGTGCCAGCAGTACGGTTTACGAGCAGTACTTC. Translation: CASSTVYEQYF.

V is TRBV11-3 and J is TRBJ2-1, with 8 bases aligning to TRBD1. J was trimmed by 4 bases and V by 4 bases; bases with no gene match: 9. The CDR3 is made up of 16 amino acids. CDR1 and CDR2 (germline): SGHNT, YENEEA. As DNA, the CDR3 is TGTGCCAGCAGCTCCAAGACCGGGACAGGTTACAATGAGCAGTTCTTC. This encodes CASSSKTGTGYNEQFF.

V is TRBV9 and J is TRBJ2-7, with 9 nucleotides matching TRBD1. CDR3 length: 22 residues. Germline loops: CDR1 SGDLS, CDR2 YYNGEE. The trim removed 6 bases at V and 5 bases at J, leaving 33 bases unmatched. In nucleotides, the CDR3 is TGTGCCAGCACGCGATCAAAAGACCCAGGACAGGGGCACCCTGAGGTTTTCAACGAGCAGTACTTC. It is translated as CASTRSKDPGQGHPEVFNEQYF.

The chain recombines TRBV5-1 with TRBJ1-1, with 9 bases matching TRBD1. This CDR3 is built from 16 residues. V shed 0 bases, J shed 1 base, and the junction held 4 bases outside the gene matches. Germline V gene sequence: CDR1 SGHRS, CDR2 YFSETQ. The CDR3 here is CASSLEPTGGNTEAFF. CDR3 coding DNA: TGCGCCAGCAGCTTGGAGCCGACAGGGGGGAACACTGAAGCTTTCTTT.

This chain links TRBV12-5 with TRBJ2-5; TRBD1 aligns across 10 bases. Trimming cost V 6 bases and J 5 bases; bases outside gene matches: 6. Germline values: CDR1 LGHNT, CDR2 FRNRAP. The CDR3 extends over 14 amino acids. Here the CDR3 DNA reads TGTGCTAGTGGATCGGGACAGGGGTCCGAGACCCAGTACTTC. Protein: CASGSGQGSETQYF.

CDR3 in DNA: TGTGCCTGGAGTGAACTCGGCAATGAGCAGTTCTTC. Its translation is CAWSELGNEQFF. V gene TRBV30 combines with J gene TRBJ2-1; D remains unclear. Germline V gene sequence: CDR1 GTSNPN, CDR2 SVGIG (reference sequence). The CDR3 runs 12 residues. Between the trimmed V and J ends, which lost 1 base and 6 bases, there was a span of 7 bases.